This T cell receptor (beta chain) was recorded in a study of patients and donors after allogeneic stem cell transplantation. This clonotype was counted only a few times. The CDR3 extends over 15 amino acids. V lost 2 bases and J lost 4, with 12 bases in between. The germline gives CDR1 KGHSH, CDR2 LQKENI. TCRdb itself ran the RT-PCR reads through MiXCR, one entry per CDR3 protein. This table holds approximately 210,000 distinct CDR3 sequences, around two fifths found once. The genes are TRBV18 and TRBJ1-3; D is uncertain. The sequence was collected from a human donor who was either an allogeneic HSCT recipient or a stem cell or donor lymphocyte infusion donor (not recorded which). It is not recorded whose cells these are; they may come from a transplant donor. The sample comprised blood, either unsorted or a sorted T cell fraction (not recorded which). The CDR3 region has the DNA TGTGCCAGCTCACCAACCCAGGTCACCGGAAACACCATATATTTT. This codes for CASSPTQVTGNTIYF. Variable domain in full (rest from reference TRBV18 and TRBJ1-3): NAGVMQNPRHLVRRRGQEARLRCSPMKGHSHVYWYRQLPEEGLKFMVYLQKENIIDESGMPKERFSAEFPKEGPSILRIQQVVRGDSAAYFCASSPTQVTGNTIYFGEGSWLTVV.